This T cell receptor beta chain was identified during a study of beta chain features in type 1 diabetes (dated by TCRdb to 2016 to 2019). Notes on the research overall: Patients and healthy donors did not differ in mean age, gender distribution, total cell number or subset yield. A total of some 110 million sorted cells were examined across all samples, and the number of cells per subset was strongly correlated with RNA yield. The study compared the TCRB repertoires of sorted circulating CD4+ T cell subsets in recently diagnosed type 1 diabetes patients with those in matched healthy donors. Whereas all 30 or so donors provided naive and central memory subsets, regulatory and stem cell-like memory subsets were isolated from just 8 patients and about eight healthy donors.

The entire amount of isolated RNA was reverse transcribed using the High Capacity cDNA Reverse Transcription Kit, so the sequenced TCRB transcripts were expressed ones. Naive, central memory and regulatory T cell samples underwent deep immunoSEQ sequencing, averaging about 3.3 million total reads per sample. Sorted cells were lysed in RLT buffer and RNA was extracted with DNase-treated RNeasy Micro or Mini kits, depending on cell number. To prevent cross-contamination, each cell subset was processed individually, whereas patient and healthy donor samples were processed jointly. Using the immunoSEQ multiplex PCR, TCRB sequences were amplified from cDNA into 87-bp fragments spanning the CDR3 region. The amplicons were sequenced using the Illumina HiSeq platform. The authors processed their data as follows. Synthetic template baselines were used to correct PCR bias computationally, reads within Hamming distance 2 were collapsed, and singletons that could not be merged were discarded. Reads were aligned against IMGT to assign V, D and J genes, CDR3 length and insertions or deletions at six rearrangement sites. Within each subset, clonotype counts were normalized to sorted cell number, and only after that were true diversity and Gini coefficients computed with the tcR R package. The overlap coefficient, calculated on TCRB nucleotide sequences, was used to quantify repertoire sharing. This is the immuneACCESS table as TCRdb keeps it, with only in-frame sequences that have V and J called. A part of the clones is gone; compared with another copy, unresolved V genes explain less than half, and the rest is unexplained. V and J calls plus clone size are reproduced from that table; the DNA served to infer D and trimming. The sample table shows 160,000 or so clones, and approximately 8.7% are seen once. The ten largest clones represent about 0.65% of the sample.

What the research found in general, with its limitations: At VDJ recombination sites, type 1 diabetes patients had fewer insertions and more deleted nucleotides, which implies abnormalities in thymic rearrangement. PCR might favor shorter templates, but patient and control samples were amplified and corrected together, so any skew would affect both groups equally. In all four CD4+ subsets, TCRB CDR3 length was moderately but significantly shorter in type 1 diabetes patients. Naive, central memory and regulatory TCRB repertoires appeared more similar among patients than among healthy donors. Because the HLA sub-analyses included only small numbers of individuals, any influence of HLA type on TCRB rearrangement was left unresolved. Because cDNA was sequenced instead of genomic DNA, activated cells with high expression could be over-represented, although the groups did not differ in activation or CD3 levels.

Only a few counts were recorded for this clone. Its antigen is currently not known. No per-base quality is available; no much larger clone lies one base away. V gives up 4 bases and J gives up 4 bases, and the segment between their germline ends measures 14 bases. Spanning cysteine to phenylalanine, the CDR3 consists of 14 amino acids. Only the CDR3 portion is preserved as DNA: 42 bases, with reading frame beginning at the first base. Looking up the germline V gene yields CDR1 SGHRS and CDR2 YFSETQ. From each donor, a single peripheral blood sample of about 100 mL on average was drawn into heparinised tubes. Using a panel that included CD45RO, CCR7, CD25, CD127, CD95 and CD27, naive, central memory, regulatory and stem cell-like memory CD4+ T cells were sorted on a BD FACSAria II. All sorted populations exceeded 95% purity. Right away, PBMCs were isolated by Lymphoprep density gradient centrifugation and were stained directly, with no culture step. Samples were stained and sorted in pairs, with one healthy donor and one patient per experiment, so that batch effects were minimized.

Sequenced: central memory CD4+ T cells from blood. The chain employs TRBV5-1 and TRBJ2-5; the D gene is possibly TRBD2, with 6 bases matching. This clonotype originated in a woman in her thirties with type 1 diabetes. The DNA sequence reads TGCGCCAGCAGCCCCGGGAGTCAAGGAGAGACCCAGTACTTC. It specifies CASSPGSQGETQYF. This CDR3, with the reference TRBV5-1 and TRBJ2-5 proteins standing in past its ends, gives the full variable domain KAGVTQTPRYLIKTRGQQVTLSCSPISGHRSVSWYQQTPGQGLQFLFEYFSETQRNKGNFPGRFSGRQFSNSRSEMNVSTLELGDSALYLCASSPGSQGETQYFGPGTRLLVL.